The rows below give T cell receptor beta chains drawn from one sample of a study of beta chain features in type 1 diabetes. The table came from immunoSEQ multiplex PCR; TCRdb's copy has only in-frame clones and leaves some out. The repertoire consists of roughly 150,000 clones, with 8.5% to 14% occurring once and the leading ten covering about 2.1%. The sample consisted of central memory CD4+ T cells from blood. The receptors come from a young man in good health. The CDR3 runs from the conserved cysteine through the conserved F or W. A D gene is named only where the DNA matches it firmly. Clone size is not always given. Where it is, it says once, few, many or a class for expanded clones.

CDR3nt: TGTGCCAGCAGCCAGGGGTCGGGGACGAACACTGAAGCTTTCTTT
CDR3aa: CASSQGSGTNTEAFF
v_gene: TRBV9
j_gene: TRBJ1-1
d_gene: NA
abundance: few

CDR3nt: TGTGCCAGCAGCCCCCAGCTTGGTCTTCTGGGGCAGTACTTC
CDR3aa: CASSPQLGLLGQYF
v_gene: TRBV7-9
j_gene: TRBJ2-7
d_gene: NA
abundance: few

CDR3nt: TGTGCCAGCAGCGTACGACAGGGAGGGACAGATACGCAGTATTTT
CDR3aa: CASSVRQGGTDTQYF
v_gene: TRBV9
j_gene: TRBJ2-3
d_gene: NA
abundance: few

CDR3nt: TGTGCCAGCAGCGTGGCTTTCACAGATACGCAGTATTTT
CDR3aa: CASSVAFTDTQYF
v_gene: TRBV9
j_gene: TRBJ2-3
d_gene: NA
abundance: few

CDR3nt: TGCAGCGTTGAACCGGGCGGCTACAATGAGCAGTTCTTC
CDR3aa: CSVEPGGYNEQFF
v_gene: TRBV29-1
j_gene: TRBJ2-1
d_gene: NA
abundance: few

CDR3nt: TGTGCCAGCAGTTTTGCAGGGGCCTCTGGGGCCAACGTCCTGACTTTC
CDR3aa: CASSFAGASGANVLTF
v_gene: TRBV28
j_gene: TRBJ2-6
d_gene: NA
abundance: few

CDR3nt: TGTGCCAGCAGCCCTTGGGACAGGAGGAATGAGCAGTTCTTC
CDR3aa: CASSPWDRRNEQFF
v_gene: TRBV6-5
j_gene: TRBJ2-1
d_gene: TRBD1
abundance: NA

CDR3nt: TGTGCCAGCAGCTCCCGGACGCAACTAGAGAACACCGGGGAGCTGTTTTTT
CDR3aa: CASSSRTQLENTGELFF
v_gene: TRBV4-2
j_gene: TRBJ2-2
d_gene: NA
abundance: few

CDR3nt: TGTGCCAGCAGTTTTCGGACTAGCGGGAGGGGCCCCGTAGATACGCAGTATTTT
CDR3aa: CASSFRTSGRGPVDTQYF
v_gene: TRBV28
j_gene: TRBJ2-3
d_gene: TRBD2
abundance: NA

CDR3nt: TGTGCCAGCAGTTACGGAGGGAAGATGACTGAAGCTTTCTTT
CDR3aa: CASSYGGKMTEAFF
v_gene: TRBV6-6
j_gene: TRBJ1-1
d_gene: NA
abundance: NA

CDR3nt: TGCGCCACCCAGCAAGGGGGAGGCACCGGGGAGCTGTTTTTT
CDR3aa: CATQQGGGTGELFF
v_gene: TRBV5-1
j_gene: TRBJ2-2
d_gene: NA
abundance: NA

CDR3nt: TGTGCCAGCAGCCAAGATCAGGGGCAGGGGGCCTATGGCTACACCTTC
CDR3aa: CASSQDQGQGAYGYTF
v_gene: TRBV4-2
j_gene: TRBJ1-2
d_gene: TRBD1
abundance: few